This TCR beta chain emerged from a study of T cells in Graves' hyperthyroidism and ophthalmopathy. On the study more broadly: Sampling of peripheral blood happened at initial diagnosis, prior to any treatment.

General study findings and limits: Blood also held most thyroid clonotypes expanded beyond 0.001.

TCR beta CDR3 regions were amplified from RNA transcripts. Initially, a first-round RT-PCR of the TCR CDR3 employed the HTBI primer set. TCRdb used MiXCR to reprocess the multiplex PCR reads, holding one entry per CDR3 protein. Here the sample spans 600,000 to 850,000 distinct CDR3 sequences, approximately 18% being singletons. About this clonotype: The target antigen is unknown.

The CDR3 runs to 14 residues. V lost 8 bases, J lost 7 bases, and 9 bases stayed unmatched. The V gene's germline CDR1 is SNHLY and CDR2 FYNNEI. Source material: blood. This chain connects TRBV2 to TRBJ2-1, with 9 bases that match TRBD1. The sequence derives from a woman aged 45-60 years with Graves' hyperthyroidism that later progressed to Graves' ophthalmopathy. The DNA of the CDR3 is TGTGCCAGCTCTAGGGGGACAGGGAGGAATGAGCAGTTCTTC. This translates into CASSRGTGRNEQFF.